This T cell receptor beta chain is from a study of siplizumab effects on memory and regulatory T cells. Whole-study findings and limits: Naive or memory phenotype assignment was not possible for roughly 75-95% of proliferating CD4+ or CD8+ clones.

The germline V gene has CDR1 MGHDK and CDR2 SYGVNS. The J segment lost 8 bases and the V segment lost 6 bases, leaving 7 bases of the junction unmatched. CDR3 length: 14 residues. Details on this clone: Its antigen remains unidentified.

Approximately 10^5 TCR templates were measured in each sample. The assay was immunoSEQ multiplex PCR, and TCRdb's table has in-frame clones only and misses some. The table lists under 70,000 clones, 79% of them singletons, with approximately 0.38% in the top ten. Sequenced input: memory CD4+ T cells sorted from blood. The clonotype originates from a human donor in good health. The chain is built from TRBV25-1 and TRBJ1-6; 7 nucleotides match TRBD1. DNA of the CDR3: TGTGCCAGCAGACAAACAGGGGTAGATTCACCCCTCCACTTT. Its protein is CASRQTGVDSPLHF.